The 18 T cell receptor beta chains reported below all come from one sample, sequenced in a study of control samples from healthy donors and cancer patients (dated by TCRdb to about 2020). Libraries were built with the immunoSEQ multiplex PCR assay. Not all clones reach the TCRdb copy of this immuneACCESS table, which keeps in-frame sequences only. Checked studies attribute under half of the gap to unresolved V genes and leave the rest unexplained. The sample table shows 200,000 or so clones, and roughly 94% are seen once. Of the sample, over 1.2% falls within the top ten clones. Sequenced input: blood. The source of these receptors is a man in his fifties in good health.

This clone was counted a few times. The rearrangement links TRBV7-9 to TRBJ2-1; 11 bases agree with TRBD2. With V trimmed by 5 bases and J by 2 bases, 11 bases remained unmatched. Germline values: CDR1 SEHNR, CDR2 FQNEAQ (reference sequence). The CDR3 is 18 amino acids. In DNA form, the CDR3 reads TGTGCCAGCAGCCCCTTCCAGGTAGCGGGGGGGCCCTACAATGAGCAGTTCTTC. Its translation: CASSPFQVAGGPYNEQFF.

V and J are TRBV24-1 and TRBJ2-2, with TRBD2 identical over 8 bases. CDR1 KGHDR and CDR2 SFDVKD come from the germline V gene. The CDR3 totals 17 residues. Germline trimming cut 8 bases from V and 3 bases from J; bases unmatched to any gene: 13. CDR3 in DNA: TGTGCCACCACGGGAGGGGTGAAACAGGGTTACACCGGGGAGCTGTTTTTT. This codes for CATTGGVKQGYTGELFF.

The gene calls are TRBV7-9 and TRBJ1-4, with unresolved D. This CDR3 comprises 15 residues. Per the germline V gene, CDR1 is SEHNR and CDR2 is FQNEAQ (reference sequence). Trimming stripped 4 bases from V and 7 bases from J, with 16 bases between. The CDR3 reads CASSSPTRISEKLFF. The CDR3 DNA sequence: TGTGCCAGCAGCTCTCCCACAAGGATCAGTGAAAAACTGTTTTTT.

There are a few counts of this clone. The J gene is TRBJ1-2, the V gene TRBV4-2; 7 nucleotides agree with TRBD1. The germline V gene has CDR1 LGHNA and CDR2 YNFKEQ. The CDR3 sequence is 15 residues long. V gave up 1 base and J gave up 5 bases; unmatched junction bases: 7. This CDR3 is CASSQVGTALYGYTF. The DNA of the CDR3 is TGTGCCAGCAGCCAAGTGGGGACAGCTTTGTATGGCTACACCTTC.

The rearrangement uses TRBV3-1 (or the pseudogene TRBV3-2) and TRBJ2-5; a possible D gene is TRBD1 (6 bases). The germline V and J ends were trimmed by 1 base and 5 bases, with 11 bases remaining between them. The CDR3 runs 14 residues. Germline-derived CDR1 and CDR2 are LGHDT and YNNKEL (reference sequence). The CDR3 bases are TGTGCCAGCAGCCAAGGAACAGGGCAGGAGACCCAGTACTTC. Protein product: CASSQGTGQETQYF.

The rearrangement uses TRBV11-3 and TRBJ1-1, with a weak D call TRBD1 (6 bases). CDR1 and CDR2 from the germline V gene are SGHNT and YENEEA. This CDR3 comprises 13 residues. V lost 0 bases and J 7 bases, leaving 9 bases between the germline ends. The CDR3 is CASSLEQGLEAFF. The CDR3 DNA reads as TGTGCCAGCAGCTTAGAACAGGGCCTTGAAGCTTTCTTT.

The V gene is TRBV4-1, the J gene TRBJ1-4; no reliable D call. There are 13 residues in the CDR3. The germline V and J ends were trimmed by 4 bases and 0 bases, with 3 bases remaining between them. Germline V CDR1 and CDR2: MGHRA, YSYEKL. The chain's CDR3 is CASSRATNEKLFF. The CDR3 DNA is TGCGCCAGCAGCCGGGCAACTAATGAAAAACTGTTTTTT.

This chain joins TRBV11-2 and TRBJ2-5; D might be TRBD2 (5 bases). Germline V CDR1 and CDR2: SGHAT, FQNNGV. This CDR3 region has 13 residues. V was cut by 10 bases and J by 1 base, with 13 bases left in between. This CDR3 reads CAISPRVQETQYF. In DNA form, the CDR3 reads TGTGCCATCTCCCCGCGGGTCCAAGAGACCCAGTACTTC.

The chain uses TRBV27 and TRBJ2-2; TRBD1 matches at 10 bases. Looked up from germline, CDR1 is MNHEY and CDR2 is SMNVEV (reference sequence). The CDR3 has 16 residues. V shed 6 bases, J shed 1 base, and the junction held 5 bases outside the gene matches. CDR3 nucleotide sequence: TGTGCCAGCAGCCAAGACAGGGGGCTGAACACCGGGGAGCTGTTTTTT. Translation: CASSQDRGLNTGELFF.

The chain carries TRBV28 and TRBJ1-6; 9 bases fit TRBD1. V was clipped by 5 bases and J by 10 bases; unmatched bases: 15. This CDR3 spans 17 amino acids. The germline V gene encodes CDR1 MDHEN and CDR2 SYDVKM. The CDR3 DNA reads TGTGCCAGCAGTATAGATACCTACAGGGGGCTGGGCTCACCCCTCCACTTT. Amino acids: CASSIDTYRGLGSPLHF. The whole variable domain, remainder taken from reference TRBV28 and TRBJ1-6, is DVKVTQSSRYLVKRTGEKVFLECVQDMDHENMFWYRQDPGLGLRLIYFSYDVKMKEKGDIPEGYSVSREKKERFSLILESASTNQTSMYLCASSIDTYRGLGSPLHFGNGTRLTVT.

This chain links TRBV5-6 with TRBJ1-1; TRBD1 is a possible D gene (5 bases). The CDR3 length is 15 residues. In germline, CDR1 is SGHDT, CDR2 YYEEEE. Trimming removed 0 bases at V and 1 base at J, with 10 bases between. The chain's CDR3 is CASSLAFGGNTEAFF. CDR3 in DNA: TGTGCCAGCAGCTTGGCCTTTGGGGGGAACACTGAAGCTTTCTTT. Full variable domain (rest looked up from reference TRBV5-6 and TRBJ1-1): DAGVTQSPTHLIKTRGQQVTLRCSPKSGHDTVSWYQQALGQGPQFIFQYYEEEERQRGNFPDRFSGHQFPNYSSELNVNALLLGDSALYLCASSLAFGGNTEAFFGQGTRLTVV.

This clone was recorded once. The chain links TRBV10-2 to TRBJ1-3; D is unclear. Germline V lookup: CDR1 WSHSY, CDR2 SAAADI. V shed 5 bases and J shed 2 bases, with 10 bases lying between them. This CDR3 has 14 residues. CDR3 in amino acids: CASSYPAAGNTIYF. CDR3 bases: TGCGCCAGCAGTTACCCGGCCGCTGGAAACACCATATATTTT.

As DNA, the CDR3 is TGTGCCAGCATCAGGGTCTCTGGAAACACCATATATTTT. Protein product: CASIRVSGNTIYF. The chain carries TRBV28 and TRBJ1-3, with a possible D match to TRBD1 (5 bases). CDR1 and CDR2 (germline): MDHEN, SYDVKM. Deletions cut 7 bases from V and 0 bases from J, with 7 bases between. The CDR3 has 13 amino acids.

Concerning this clone: Other DNA sequences in the same sample also yield this CDR3. The rearrangement uses TRBV28 and TRBJ1-2; D remains unclear. CDR3 size: 13 residues. Germline values: CDR1 MDHEN, CDR2 SYDVKM. With 3 bases removed from V and 2 bases from J, the gap between germline ends came to 7 bases. The CDR3 spells CASSLVTNYGYTF. CDR3 nucleotides: TGTGCCAGCAGTTTGGTGACAAACTATGGCTACACCTTC.

The V and J genes are TRBV6-6 and TRBJ2-3; 9 nucleotides line up with TRBD1. Germline V gives CDR1 MNHNY, CDR2 SVGAGI (reference sequence). The CDR3 length is 13 residues. V trimming: 7 bases; J trimming: 6 bases; junction bases outside the gene matches: 5. This chain's CDR3 is CASIPQGADTQYF. The CDR3 DNA reads TGTGCCAGCATCCCACAGGGGGCGGATACGCAGTATTTT.

The chain carries TRBV3-1 (or the pseudogene TRBV3-2) and TRBJ2-5; D gene uncertain. This CDR3 has 13 residues. Germline CDR1 and CDR2: LGHDT and YNNKEL (reference sequence). V dropped 3 bases and J dropped 0 bases, with 5 bases sitting between them. The CDR3 here is CASSHLYQETQYF. CDR3 DNA sequence: TGTGCCAGCAGCCACCTATACCAAGAGACCCAGTACTTC.

J is TRBJ1-1 and V is TRBV7-9; 12 bases align to TRBD1. This CDR3 has 17 amino acids. Per germline, CDR1 SEHNR and CDR2 FQNEAQ (reference sequence). Trimming removed 6 bases from V and 1 base from J; junction bases left unmatched: 9. This chain's CDR3 is CASSSGTGGIRNTEAFF. CDR3 bases: TGTGCCAGCAGTTCCGGGACAGGGGGCATTCGGAACACTGAAGCTTTCTTT.

This rearrangement joins TRBV19 to TRBJ2-1; D remains ambiguous. This CDR3 region has 13 residues. Trimming removed 5 bases at V and 4 bases at J, with 9 bases between. The germline gives CDR1 LNHDA, CDR2 SQIVND (reference sequence). This CDR3 reads CASSSYAYNEQFF. The CDR3 nucleotides read TGTGCCAGTAGTTCTTATGCATACAATGAGCAGTTCTTC.